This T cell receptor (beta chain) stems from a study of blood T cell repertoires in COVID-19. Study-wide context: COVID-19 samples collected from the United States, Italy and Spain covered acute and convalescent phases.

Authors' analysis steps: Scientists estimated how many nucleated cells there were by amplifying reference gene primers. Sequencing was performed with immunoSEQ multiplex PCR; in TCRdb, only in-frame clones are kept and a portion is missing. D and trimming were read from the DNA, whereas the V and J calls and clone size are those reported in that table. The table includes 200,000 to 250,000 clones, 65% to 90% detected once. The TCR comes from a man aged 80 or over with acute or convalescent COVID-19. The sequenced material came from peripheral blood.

The CDR3 sequence: CASSSQGNQPQHF. The CDR3 DNA sequence: TGTGCCAGCAGCTCACAGGGAAATCAGCCCCAGCATTTT. The V call is TRBV7-2, the J call TRBJ1-5; D might be TRBD1 (6 bases). The germline gives CDR1 SGHTA, CDR2 FQGNSA. Between the trimmed V and J ends, which lost 4 bases and 4 bases, there was a span of 8 bases. This CDR3 has 13 residues.